The 10 T cell receptor beta chains below were found in one sample sequenced in a study of shared clonotypes between healthy human individuals. The naive CD8 subset, CD45RO-negative cells positively selected for CCR7, excluded terminally differentiated effector memory CD45RA+ cells. The assay was immunoSEQ multiplex PCR, and TCRdb's table has in-frame clones only and misses some. The sample gives 600,000 or so clones, 85% to 95% of which show up once; approximately 0.11% is in the top ten. Sequenced: naive CD8+ T cells sorted from blood. These TCRs come from a woman in her 30s in good health.

The J gene is TRBJ2-1, the V gene TRBV28; D gene uncertain. This CDR3 spans 12 amino acids. Trimming stripped 5 bases from V and 10 bases from J, with 12 bases between. Germline V lookup: CDR1 MDHEN, CDR2 SYDVKM. The CDR3, as DNA: TGTGCCAGCAGTCCGGTGATGGGAGAGCAGTTCTTC. Amino acid sequence: CASSPVMGEQFF.

CDR3 bases: TGCGCCAGTCAGGAAGGAGTTACGGGGGAGCAGTACTTC. Translated: CASQEGVTGEQYF. The genes are TRBV10-2 and TRBJ2-7; possibly TRBD2 for D (5 bases). Germline CDR1 is WSHSY and CDR2 is SAAADI. The CDR3 has 13 residues. V was shortened by 9 bases and J by 7 bases, with 19 bases between the two germline ends.

This chain joins TRBV9 and TRBJ2-1; 14 nucleotides line up with TRBD2. The germline V gene has CDR1 SGDLS and CDR2 YYNGEE. J gave up 8 bases and V 4 bases, and 8 bases lay outside the gene matches. The length of the CDR3 is 16 residues. CDR3: CASSPRLAGGPHEQFF. The CDR3 DNA sequence: TGTGCCAGCAGCCCCAGACTAGCGGGAGGGCCCCATGAGCAGTTCTTC.

Comments on this clone: Additional DNA sequences in this sample encode the identical CDR3. The rearrangement links TRBV28 to TRBJ2-7, with a possible D match to TRBD1 (6 bases). Germline CDR1 reads MDHEN; CDR2 reads SYDVKM. Deletions cut 6 bases from V and 3 bases from J, with 9 bases between. The CDR3 loop spans 12 amino acids. The CDR3 protein is CASSQDSYEQYF. The CDR3 coding sequence is TGTGCCAGCAGCCAGGACAGCTACGAGCAGTACTTC.

The chain joins TRBV11-2 to TRBJ2-1, with 8 bases lining up with TRBD2. V trimming: 0 bases; J trimming: 7 bases; junction bases outside the gene matches: 5. The CDR3 contains 15 residues. Germline CDR1 SGHAT, CDR2 FQNNGV. CDR3 sequence reads: CASSLDTTGGNEQFF. DNA of the CDR3: TGTGCCAGCAGCTTAGACACAACGGGAGGGAATGAGCAGTTCTTC.

The rearrangement uses TRBV5-4 and TRBJ1-2, with D perhaps matching TRBD1 (6 bases). The V gene lost 3 bases and the J gene lost 3 bases, with 6 bases spanning the gap. The germline CDR1 and CDR2 sequences are SGHNT and YYREEE (reference sequence). The length of the CDR3 is 12 residues. The CDR3 region is CASSSGDYGYTF. The DNA for the CDR3 is TGTGCCAGCAGCTCAGGGGACTATGGCTACACCTTC.

The chain employs TRBV29-1 and TRBJ2-5, with D maybe TRBD1 (6 bases). The germline V and J ends were trimmed by 5 bases and 5 bases, with 12 bases remaining between them. The CDR3 contains 12 residues. CDR1 is SQVTM and CDR2 is ANQGSEA in the germline V gene. CDR3 DNA sequence: TGCAGCGTTCCCACAGGGTTGGAGACCCAGTACTTC. Protein sequence: CSVPTGLETQYF.

This chain uses TRBV28 with TRBJ1-1; D is unclear. V shed 5 bases and J shed 1 base, with 8 bases lying between them. The CDR3 totals 13 residues. CDR1 is MDHEN and CDR2 is SYDVKM in the germline V gene. Written as DNA, the CDR3 is TGTGCCAGCAGTCCCGGGAGGAACACTGAAGCTTTCTTT. Protein: CASSPGRNTEAFF.

This chain joins TRBV19 and TRBJ1-1; D remains unclear. Germline V CDR1 and CDR2: LNHDA, SQIVND (reference sequence). Trimming took 5 bases from V and 2 from J, leaving 6 bases between them. The CDR3 spans 12 residues. In nucleotides, the CDR3 is TGTGCCAGTAGTCACGTCAACACTGAAGCTTTCTTT. Translation gives CASSHVNTEAFF.

The rearrangement uses TRBV28 and TRBJ2-7; 7 bases are shared with TRBD2. The CDR3 is 15 amino acids. The trim removed 3 bases at V and 7 bases at J, leaving 12 bases unmatched. Germline V gene sequence: CDR1 MDHEN, CDR2 SYDVKM. CDR3 sequence reads: CASSLVGLAGGEQYF. CDR3 sequence (DNA): TGTGCCAGCAGTTTGGTGGGACTGGCCGGGGGGGAGCAGTACTTC.